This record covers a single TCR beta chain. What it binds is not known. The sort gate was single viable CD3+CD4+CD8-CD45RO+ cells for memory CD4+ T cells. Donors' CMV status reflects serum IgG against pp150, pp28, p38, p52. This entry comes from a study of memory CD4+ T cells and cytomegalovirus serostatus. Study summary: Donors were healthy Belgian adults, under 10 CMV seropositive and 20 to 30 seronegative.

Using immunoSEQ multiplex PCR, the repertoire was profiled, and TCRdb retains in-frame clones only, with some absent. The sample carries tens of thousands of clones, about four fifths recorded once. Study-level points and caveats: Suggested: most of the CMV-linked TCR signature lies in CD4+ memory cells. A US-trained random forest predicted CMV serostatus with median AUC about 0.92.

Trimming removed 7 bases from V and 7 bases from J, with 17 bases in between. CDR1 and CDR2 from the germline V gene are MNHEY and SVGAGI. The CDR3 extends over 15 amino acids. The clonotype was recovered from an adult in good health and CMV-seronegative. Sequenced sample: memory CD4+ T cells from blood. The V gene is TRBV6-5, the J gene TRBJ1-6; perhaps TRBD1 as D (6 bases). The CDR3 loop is CASTVTQGRNSPLHF. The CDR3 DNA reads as TGTGCCAGCACAGTAACTCAGGGGAGGAATTCACCCCTCCACTTT.